This T cell receptor beta chain was obtained from a study of human T cells and chemical hapten exposure. In the study overall: Minor volume differences among pooled libraries chiefly drove per-sample TCR yield variation.

TCRdb reprocessed the RACE reads with MiXCR, giving one entry per CDR3 protein. There are tens of thousands of distinct CDR3 sequences in the sample; over 9.5% occur only once, and 1.7% lies in the top ten. This clonotype was observed a handful of times. Its antigen is unidentified. The study, taken as a whole, reports: Expanded TCRs clustered into significantly more large CDR3 similarity groups than controls, the analysis revealed.

Specified time point: patch test 2, 6 weeks after DPC sensitization. The treatment denotes: therapeutic diphenylcyclopropenone sensitization with weekly scalp DPC. The CDR3 runs 12 residues. Trimming took 5 bases from V and 6 from J; bases not matched to a gene: 2. CDR1 is SEHNR, CDR2 FQNEAQ, per germline (reference sequence). The chain combines TRBV7-9 with TRBJ1-2; TRBD1 matches at 8 bases. Sequencing was performed on whole blood, taken in connection with sensitization to the hapten diphenylcyclopropenone (DPC). The source of this sequence is a woman in her forties or fifties with alopecia areata. Some clones in this sample may be carry-over from other donors' samples. The CDR3 DNA is TGTGCCAGCAGCCCGGACAGGGATGGCTACACCTTC. Protein product: CASSPDRDGYTF.